The clone carrying this TCR beta chain was counted a few times. What it binds is unknown. TCRdb fed the 5' RACE reads into MiXCR, producing one record per CDR3 protein. Of hundreds of thousands of distinct CDR3 sequences listed, 12% are singletons. The CDR3 covers 13 residues. Germline CDR1 reads DFQATT; CDR2 reads SNEGSKA (reference sequence). This sample was included in a study of CD8 T cells in ankylosing spondylitis. Study observations and caveats: Made up of about eight highly homologous variants, a TCR beta motif appeared characteristic of ankylosing spondylitis blood.

The genes are TRBV20-1 and TRBJ1-2; D might be TRBD1 (5 bases). The specimen sequenced was blood, either unsorted or a sorted T cell fraction (not recorded which). This clonotype was obtained from a male donor with ankylosing spondylitis. The CDR3 DNA reads as TGCAGCTACCGGAAGCGGACAAGCGATGGCTACACCTTC. Translation: CSYRKRTSDGYTF.